The source of this T cell receptor beta chain is a study of T cell clonotyping in hematopoietic cell transplantation. As for this clone: Antigen: not known.

Method: immunoSEQ multiplex PCR; TCRdb's copy keeps in-frame clones and lacks some. This sample has 9,500 to 12,000 clones, with roughly nine tenths found just once. Germline V CDR1 and CDR2: SQVTM, ANQGSEA. Trimming removed 4 bases from V and 0 bases from J, with 7 bases in between. The CDR3 spans 13 residues. Findings and caveats of the study: Few recipient clonotypes overlapped donors; over 95% were de novo at given depth. Broader posttransplant TCR repertoire diversity was predicted by graft donor and pretransplant recipient Inverse Simpson Index values. After transplant, recipient diversity fell while pathologically expanded clonotypes grew through day 180.

This chain connects TRBV29-1 to TRBJ1-3; unclear D gene. The receptor was isolated from a male patient between 60 and 69 years old who had an allogeneic stem cell transplant from an unrelated donor, so the T cells may come from the graft donor. Some clones in this sample may be carry-over from other donors' samples. Source: PBMCs, taken 180 days after allogeneic stem cell transplant. CDR3 in DNA: TGCAGCGTTGCAGTGTCCTCTGGAAACACCATATATTTT. Translating gives CSVAVSSGNTIYF.